This T cell receptor beta chain derives from a study of blood T cell repertoires in COVID-19. Study-level information: COVID-19 samples from acute and convalescent phases originated in the United States, Italy and Spain. PBMCs, B-cell-depleted T cells, or T cells were the source of the cDNA or gDNA that made up the material.

This clone has a handful of counts. The CDR3 has 14 amino acids. Germline V gene data show CDR1 as SGHNT and CDR2 as YENEEA. Trimming removed 0 bases from V and 3 bases from J, with 6 bases in between. Per the study methods: Amplification from reference gene primers served as the basis for estimated nucleated cell counts. TCRdb keeps only in-frame clones here, not all; method: immunoSEQ multiplex PCR. For V, J and clone size, that table is used; D and trimming come from the DNA. In the table there are approximately 500,000 clones, approximately 83% of which are singletons. J is TRBJ2-1 and V is TRBV11-3; TRBD2 is a possible D gene (5 bases). The origin of this receptor is a human donor in a cohort sampled during active COVID-19. Sequences were obtained from peripheral blood. In nucleotides, the CDR3 is TGTGCCAGCAGCTTAGATCGGGGCTACAATGAGCAGTTCTTC. Protein product: CASSLDRGYNEQFF.